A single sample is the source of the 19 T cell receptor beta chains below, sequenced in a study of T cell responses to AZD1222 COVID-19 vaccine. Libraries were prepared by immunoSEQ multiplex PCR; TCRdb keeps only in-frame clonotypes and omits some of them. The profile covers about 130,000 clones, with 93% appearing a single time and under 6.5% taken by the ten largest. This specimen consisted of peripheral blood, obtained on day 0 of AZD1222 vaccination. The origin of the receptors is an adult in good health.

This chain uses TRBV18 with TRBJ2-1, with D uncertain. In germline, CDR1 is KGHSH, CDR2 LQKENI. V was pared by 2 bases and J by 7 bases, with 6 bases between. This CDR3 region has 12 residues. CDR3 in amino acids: CASSPGQNEQFF. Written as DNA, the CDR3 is TGTGCCAGCTCACCAGGTCAGAATGAGCAGTTCTTC. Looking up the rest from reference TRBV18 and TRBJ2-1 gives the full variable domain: NAGVMQNPRHLVRRRGQEARLRCSPMKGHSHVYWYRQLPEEGLKFMVYLQKENIIDESGMPKERFSAEFPKEGPSILRIQQVVRGDSAAYFCASSPGQNEQFFGPGTRLTVL.

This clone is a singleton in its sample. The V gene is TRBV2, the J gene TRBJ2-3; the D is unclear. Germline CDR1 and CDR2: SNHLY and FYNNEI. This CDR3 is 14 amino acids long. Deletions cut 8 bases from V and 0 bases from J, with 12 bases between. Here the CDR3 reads CASQASTSTDTQYF. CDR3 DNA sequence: TGTGCCAGCCAGGCCTCAACTAGCACAGATACGCAGTATTTT.

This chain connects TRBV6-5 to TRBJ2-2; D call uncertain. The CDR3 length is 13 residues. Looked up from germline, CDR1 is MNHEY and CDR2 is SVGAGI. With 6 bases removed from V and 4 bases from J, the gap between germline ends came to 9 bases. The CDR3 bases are TGTGCCAGCAGACCAGCAGGCACCGGGGAGCTGTTTTTT. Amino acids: CASRPAGTGELFF.

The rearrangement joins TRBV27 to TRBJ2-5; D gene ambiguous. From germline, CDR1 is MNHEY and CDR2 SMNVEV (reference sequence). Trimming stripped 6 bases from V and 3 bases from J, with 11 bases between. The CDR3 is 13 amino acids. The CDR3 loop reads CASSLIAKETQYF. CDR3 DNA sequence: TGTGCCAGCAGCCTGATCGCGAAAGAGACCCAGTACTTC.

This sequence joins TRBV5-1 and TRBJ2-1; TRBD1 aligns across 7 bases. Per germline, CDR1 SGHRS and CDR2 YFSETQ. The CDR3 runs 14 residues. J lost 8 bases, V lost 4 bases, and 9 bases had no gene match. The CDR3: CASSLGTEGDEQFF. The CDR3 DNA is TGCGCCAGCAGCCTCGGGACAGAGGGGGATGAGCAGTTCTTC.

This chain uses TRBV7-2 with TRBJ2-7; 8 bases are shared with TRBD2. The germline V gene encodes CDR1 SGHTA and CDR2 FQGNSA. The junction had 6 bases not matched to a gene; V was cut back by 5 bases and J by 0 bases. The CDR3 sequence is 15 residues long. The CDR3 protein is CASSMTSESSYEQYF. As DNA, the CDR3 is TGTGCCAGCAGCATGACTAGCGAGTCCTCCTACGAGCAGTACTTC.

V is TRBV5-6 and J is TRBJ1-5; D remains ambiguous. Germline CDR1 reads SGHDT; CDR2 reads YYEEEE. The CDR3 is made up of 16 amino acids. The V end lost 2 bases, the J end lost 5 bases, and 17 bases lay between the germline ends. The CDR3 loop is CASSFGVREEDQPQHF. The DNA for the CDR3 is TGTGCCAGCAGCTTCGGGGTGAGGGAGGAAGATCAGCCCCAGCATTTT.

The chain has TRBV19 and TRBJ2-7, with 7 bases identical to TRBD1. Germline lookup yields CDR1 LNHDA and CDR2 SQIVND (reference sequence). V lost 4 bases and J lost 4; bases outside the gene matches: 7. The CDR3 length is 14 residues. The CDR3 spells CASSSTGQQYEQYF. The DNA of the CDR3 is TGTGCCAGTAGTAGCACGGGACAGCAATACGAGCAGTACTTC.

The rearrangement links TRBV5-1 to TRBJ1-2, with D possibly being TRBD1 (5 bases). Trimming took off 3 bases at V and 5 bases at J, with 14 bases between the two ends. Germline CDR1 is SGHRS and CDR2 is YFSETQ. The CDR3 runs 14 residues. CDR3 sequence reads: CASSWGDYPYGYTF. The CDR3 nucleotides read TGCGCCAGCAGCTGGGGGGACTACCCATATGGCTACACCTTC.

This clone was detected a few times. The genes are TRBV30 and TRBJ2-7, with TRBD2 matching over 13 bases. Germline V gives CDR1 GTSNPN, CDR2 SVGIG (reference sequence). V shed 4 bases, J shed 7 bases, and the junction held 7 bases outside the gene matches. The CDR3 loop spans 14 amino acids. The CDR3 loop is CAWKQLAGGNEQYF. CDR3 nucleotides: TGTGCCTGGAAACAACTAGCGGGAGGGAATGAGCAGTACTTC.

CDR3 amino acids: CASSAGLQNIQYF. In DNA form, the CDR3 reads TGTGCCAGCAGCGCAGGGCTCCAAAACATTCAGTACTTC. V and J are TRBV5-5 and TRBJ2-4; a possible D gene is TRBD1 (5 bases). The CDR3 is 13 amino acids. The V gene's germline CDR1 is SGHKS and CDR2 YYEKEE (reference sequence). V gave up 4 bases and J gave up 5 bases, with 10 bases separating them.

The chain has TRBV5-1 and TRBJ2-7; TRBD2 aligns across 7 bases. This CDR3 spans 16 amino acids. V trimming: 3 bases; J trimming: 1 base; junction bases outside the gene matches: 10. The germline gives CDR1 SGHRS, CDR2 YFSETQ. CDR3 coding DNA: TGCGCCAGCAGCTCTCTCCCCAGCGGGACTTCCTACGAGCAGTACTTC. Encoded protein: CASSSLPSGTSYEQYF.

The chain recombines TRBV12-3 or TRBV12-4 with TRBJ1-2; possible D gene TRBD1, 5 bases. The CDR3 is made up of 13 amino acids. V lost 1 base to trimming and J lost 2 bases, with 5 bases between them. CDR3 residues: CASSLGQNYGYTF. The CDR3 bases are TGTGCCAGCAGTTTAGGACAGAACTATGGCTACACCTTC.

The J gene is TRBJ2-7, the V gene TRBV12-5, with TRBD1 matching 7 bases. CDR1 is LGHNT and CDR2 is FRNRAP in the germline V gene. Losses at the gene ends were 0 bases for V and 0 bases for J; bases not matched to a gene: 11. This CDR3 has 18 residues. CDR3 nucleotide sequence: TGTGCTAGTGGTTTGGTACTGGGGGACAGACTGAGCTCCTACGAGCAGTACTTC. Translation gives CASGLVLGDRLSSYEQYF.

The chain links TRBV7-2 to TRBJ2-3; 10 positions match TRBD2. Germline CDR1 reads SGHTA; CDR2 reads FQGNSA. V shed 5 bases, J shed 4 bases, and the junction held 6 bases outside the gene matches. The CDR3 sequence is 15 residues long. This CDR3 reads CASSKLAGWPDTQYF. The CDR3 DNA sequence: TGTGCCAGCAGCAAACTAGCGGGATGGCCAGATACGCAGTATTTT.

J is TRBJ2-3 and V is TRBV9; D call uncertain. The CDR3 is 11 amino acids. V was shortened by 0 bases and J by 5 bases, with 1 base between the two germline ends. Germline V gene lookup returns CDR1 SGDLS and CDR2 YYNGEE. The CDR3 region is CASSVEDTQYF. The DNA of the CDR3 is TGTGCCAGCAGCGTAGAAGATACGCAGTATTTT.

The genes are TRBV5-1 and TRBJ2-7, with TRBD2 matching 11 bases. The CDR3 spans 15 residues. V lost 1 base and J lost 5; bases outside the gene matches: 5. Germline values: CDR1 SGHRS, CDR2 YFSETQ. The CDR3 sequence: CASSLTSGRNNEQYF. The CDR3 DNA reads TGCGCCAGCAGCTTGACTAGCGGGAGAAACAACGAGCAGTACTTC.

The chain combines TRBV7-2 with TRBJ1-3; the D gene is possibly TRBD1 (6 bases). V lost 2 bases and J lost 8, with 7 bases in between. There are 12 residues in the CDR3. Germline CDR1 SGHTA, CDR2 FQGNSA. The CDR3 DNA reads TGTGCCAGCAGCTTAAGGGGGTACACCATATATTTT. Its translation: CASSLRGYTIYF.

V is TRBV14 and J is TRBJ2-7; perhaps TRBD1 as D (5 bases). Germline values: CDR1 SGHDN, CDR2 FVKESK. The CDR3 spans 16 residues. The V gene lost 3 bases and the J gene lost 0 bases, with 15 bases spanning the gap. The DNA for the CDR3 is TGTGCCAGCAGCCACCTGGACGGACACCGCTCCTACGAGCAGTACTTC. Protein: CASSHLDGHRSYEQYF.